These T cell receptor beta chains were read from a single sample in a study of glioma-infiltrating T cells after dendritic cell vaccination. Data came from immunoSEQ multiplex PCR; TCRdb stores just in-frame clones and leaves some out. The table shows 55,000 to 75,000 clones, with around 81% occurring only once. The input for sequencing was blood, taken before dendritic cell vaccination. All receptors come from a human donor with glioblastoma. Each CDR3 is given with its conserved first and last residue. D genes are given only for firm matches. Not all rows give a size; the values are once, few, many and, for expanded clones, a class.

size	V	D	J	length	DNA	CDR3
few	TRBV11-2	.	TRBJ2-1	13	TGTGCCAGCAGCTTAGGAGGGGGGGATGAGCAGTTCTTC	CASSLGGGDEQFF
.	TRBV13	TRBD1	TRBJ2-7	16	TGTGCCAGCAGCTCAGACCCTCGGGACAGCTCCTACGAGCAGTACTTC	CASSSDPRDSSYEQYF
.	TRBV4-2	.	TRBJ1-1	18	TGTGCCAGCAGCCAATTATCAAGGGGCGCCGGGCTGAACACTGAAGCTTTCTTT	CASSQLSRGAGLNTEAFF
.	TRBV5-1	.	TRBJ2-5	15	TGCGCCAGCAGCCAGACAGACCCAGGGCGGGAGACCCAGTACTTC	CASSQTDPGRETQYF
.	TRBV9	TRBD2	TRBJ2-1	17	TGTGCCAGCAGCGTAGGAACTAGCGGGGGGGCGGATAATGAGCAGTTCTTC	CASSVGTSGGADNEQFF
.	TRBV10-2	TRBD1	TRBJ1-2	14	TGCGCCAGCAGTGCGACAGGGATTAACTATGGCTACACCTTC	CASSATGINYGYTF
.	TRBV29-1	.	TRBJ1-2	14	TGCAGCGTTGAAGAGCTAACTACAAACTATGGCTACACCTTC	CSVEELTTNYGYTF
few	TRBV6-1	TRBD2	TRBJ2-5	13	TGTGCCAGCAGTGAAAATGAGCGGGGGGGCCTGCACTTC	CASSENERGGLHF
.	TRBV15	.	TRBJ1-4	15	TGTGCCACCAGCAGGCAGATTGCAACTAATGAAAAACTGTTTTTT	CATSRQIATNEKLFF
.	TRBV4-2	.	TRBJ1-3	16	TGTGCCAGCAGCCAAGATTCGGAGGGAGTGGGAAACACCATATATTTT	CASSQDSEGVGNTIYF
.	TRBV7-3	.	TRBJ2-3	18	TGTGCCAGCGCACCTTTACCTCCCGGGACGGAGGGTACAGATACGCAGTATTTT	CASAPLPPGTEGTDTQYF
.	TRBV9	TRBD1	TRBJ1-4	16	TGTGCCAGCAGCGTGGACAGGGAATCAAGGAATGAAAAACTGTTTTTT	CASSVDRESRNEKLFF
few	TRBV9	.	TRBJ2-3	12	TGTGCCAGCAGCCTAAGCACAGATACGCAGTATTTT	CASSLSTDTQYF
once	TRBV29-1	.	TRBJ1-1	13	TGCAGTGGTCGGAAAGGGGAGAACACTGAAGCTTTCTTT	CSGRKGENTEAFF
.	TRBV7-2	.	TRBJ2-5	14	TGTGCCAGCAGCTCATCCCCCCAGGGCGGTAACCAGTACTTC	CASSSSPQGGNQYF
.	TRBV5-5	.	TRBJ1-2	14	TGTGCCAGCAGCCTTCATGGGCCTAACTATGGCTACACCTTC	CASSLHGPNYGYTF
.	TRBV11-2	TRBD1	TRBJ1-1	16	TGTGCCTCCAAGCCCCTTCCAGACAGGGGGCGAACTGAAGCTTTCTTT	CASKPLPDRGRTEAFF
.	TRBV7-3	TRBD1	TRBJ2-2	15	TGTGCCAGCAGCCGTGGACAGGGGGCGTTCGGGGAGCTGTTTTTT	CASSRGQGAFGELFF
.	TRBV6-4	.	TRBJ2-6	17	TGTGCCAGCAGTGAGGTTTTTCACAGGGCTGGGGCCAACGTCCTGACTTTC	CASSEVFHRAGANVLTF
.	TRBV10-3	TRBD2	TRBJ2-7	15	TGTGCCATCAGTGAGTCGGGGGGGTCGATATACGAGCAGTACTTC	CAISESGGSIYEQYF
.	TRBV9	.	TRBJ1-1	15	TGTGCCAGCAGCCCTCAACACAGGCTCAACACTGAAGCTTTCTTT	CASSPQHRLNTEAFF
.	TRBV19	TRBD1	TRBJ2-2	14	TGTGCCAGTAGTATGGACAGGCCGACCGGGGAGCTGTTTTTT	CASSMDRPTGELFF
.	TRBV7-9	TRBD2	TRBJ2-2	18	TGTGCCAGCAGCTTGCGACTAGCGGGGGCCCCTGACACCGGGGAGCTGTTTTTT	CASSLRLAGAPDTGELFF